This entry is about one TCR beta chain. Clones were read by immunoSEQ multiplex PCR, and TCRdb kept only the in-frame ones, dropping some. The repertoire holds some 60,000 clones, with around 86% as singletons. The source of the sample is a study of blood T cell repertoires in COVID-19. Study information: From the United States, Italy and Spain came samples of acute and convalescent COVID-19.

V lost 5 bases, J lost 2 bases, and 12 bases lay in between. The CDR3 spans 14 residues. Germline assignment: CDR1 SEHNR and CDR2 FQNEAQ (reference sequence). The chain links TRBV7-9 to TRBJ1-1, with D possibly TRBD1 on 5 matching bases. This TCR was recovered from a woman aged 80 or older with acute or convalescent COVID-19. The specimen was peripheral blood. The CDR3 spells CASSRNTGNTEAFF. The CDR3 nucleotides read TGTGCCAGCAGCCGAAACACAGGAAACACTGAAGCTTTCTTT.